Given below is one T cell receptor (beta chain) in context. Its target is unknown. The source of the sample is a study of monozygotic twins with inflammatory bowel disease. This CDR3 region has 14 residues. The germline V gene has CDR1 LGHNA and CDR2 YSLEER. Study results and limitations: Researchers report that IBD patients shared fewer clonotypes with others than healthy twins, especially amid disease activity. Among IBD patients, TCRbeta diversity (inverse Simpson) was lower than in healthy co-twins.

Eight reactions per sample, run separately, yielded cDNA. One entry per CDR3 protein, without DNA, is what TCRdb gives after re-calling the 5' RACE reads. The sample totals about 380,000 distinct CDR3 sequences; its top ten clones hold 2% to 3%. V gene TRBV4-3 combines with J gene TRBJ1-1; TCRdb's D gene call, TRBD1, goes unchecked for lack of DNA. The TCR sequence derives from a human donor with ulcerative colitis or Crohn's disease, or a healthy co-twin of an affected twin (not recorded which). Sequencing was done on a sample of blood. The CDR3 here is CASSQHRQGGKAFF.